This record looks at one T cell receptor (beta chain) sequence and its context. It lacks a known antigen. No base-level quality is on record; no much larger clone is a single base apart. A second Seattle source provided samples from volunteer blood donors who had recovered from COVID-19. The collaborating institutions used their own protocols to collect whole blood in K2EDTA tubes. Collaborator samples were shipped for TCRbeta analysis as frozen whole blood, isolated PBMCs, or DNA extracted from either sample type. Based on the germline V gene, the CDR1 and CDR2 sequences are MDHEN and SYDVKM. Ends trimmed: V by 9 bases, J by 7 bases; bases unmatched to a gene: 8. The CDR3 measures 14 amino acids from cysteine to phenylalanine. Of the read, only the CDR3 DNA is kept; its 42 bases are in frame from base 1. The immunoSEQ Assay, a bias-controlled multiplex PCR, was used to amplify TCRbeta CDR3 regions from genomic DNA. The paper's data handling went like this. The number of nucleated cells in each sample was estimated from the amplification of reference gene primers within the assay. Sequence reads were collapsed and filtered to measure the absolute abundance of every unique TCRbeta CDR3 rearrangement. Productive Simpson clonality was computed per sample as the square root of Simpson's diversity index over productive rearrangements. In TCRdb, the immuneACCESS table is reduced to in-frame sequences with V and J assigned. These tables do not hold every clone; where another copy was compared, an unresolved V gene accounts for under half, and the others remain unexplained. V, J and clone size derive from that table, while D and trimming were established from the DNA sequence. This sample has about 300,000 clones in its table, and about 91% of those were observed once. Jointly, the top ten make up just under 7% of the sample.

The data were obtained in a study of blood T cell repertoires in COVID-19 (dated by TCRdb to 2018 to 2021). Regarding the study in general: The collaborator samples originated in the United States, Italy and Spain and spanned the acute and convalescent phases of COVID-19. The prospective study material was composed of cDNA or gDNA derived from T cells, B-cell-depleted T cells, or PBMCs. Deeply sampled blood TCRbeta repertoires from subjects exposed to, actively infected with, or recovered from COVID-19 were included in the dataset. The repertoires were released in a freely available public database meant as a resource for research on the immune response to SARS-CoV-2. The samples were drawn from the first 160 participants of the ongoing ImmuneRACE study and from 950 to 1,500 subjects provided by 6 global collaborators. Nearly every sample came with metadata listing a de-identified subject ID, COVID-19 status, age in years and sex. Where available, HLA class I and class II types were taken from metadata supplied by the sample provider and were not determined by assay-based typing.

The research as a whole found: The quantity of clinical and demographic metadata differed by source and by participant and was supplied without curation.

Source material: peripheral blood. This receptor was taken from a woman in her twenties or thirties who had recovered from COVID-19. Recombination connected TRBV28 to TRBJ2-1; 11 bases in the middle match TRBD1. CDR3 loop: CASLQDRGQNEQFF. The nucleotide sequence reads as follows: TGTGCCAGTTTGCAGGACAGGGGGCAGAATGAGCAGTTCTTC.